The clone carrying this T cell receptor (beta chain) was seen at least ten times. The sample belongs to a study of T-cell reconstitution after alpha-beta-depleted transplantation in children. V shed 4 bases, J shed 2 bases, and the junction held 12 bases outside the gene matches. Germline CDR1 is SGHAT and CDR2 is FQNNGV. The CDR3 extends over 18 amino acids. Using unique molecular identifiers, the investigators prepared the TCRbeta library. TCRdb recomputed calls from the PCR reads with MiXCR, one row per CDR3 protein. The sample shows around 410,000 distinct CDR3 sequences, roughly 10% of them seen only once.

The starting material was PBMCs from the stem cell graft donor, obtained from the stem cell graft. The sequence was collected from a human donor who donated a stem cell graft to a child with acute myeloid leukemia. V is TRBV11-2 and J is TRBJ1-5; TRBD1 agrees at 9 bases. This chain's CDR3 is CASSSRGQGSGGNQPQHF. The DNA for the CDR3 is TGTGCCAGCAGCTCGCGTGGACAGGGGAGTGGAGGCAATCAGCCCCAGCATTTT.